This T cell receptor beta chain was profiled in a study of spatial heterogeneity in lung cancer. Overall study context: Median follow-up for sequenced PBMC samples was about two years after resection, when such samples existed.

Time point reported: blood at routine non-recurrence follow-up after resection. The germline V gene encodes CDR1 SQVTM and CDR2 ANQGSEA. Trimming took off 7 bases at V and 1 base at J, with 11 bases between the two ends. The CDR3 sequence is 12 residues long. Each CDR3 protein gets one entry after TCRdb re-called the 5' RACE reads with MiXCR. The sample carries just under 10,000 distinct CDR3 sequences, less than 30% recorded once. This clonotype was obtained from a female donor with early-stage non-small cell lung cancer. The sample was PBMCs, taken at follow-up. V usage is TRBV29-1 and J usage is TRBJ2-7; D remains ambiguous. CDR3: CSARGPSYEQYF. The CDR3 nucleotides are TGCAGCGCTCGCGGTCCTTCCTACGAGCAGTACTTC.